This TCR beta chain was sequenced in a study of early T cells in non-severe SARS-CoV-2 infection. Trimming removed 5 bases from V and 4 bases from J, with 16 bases in between. The CDR3 consists of 15 residues. Germline CDR1 reads SGHTA; CDR2 reads FQGNSA. TCRdb reprocessed the 5' RACE reads with MiXCR, giving one entry per CDR3 protein. The sample consists of approximately 29,000 distinct CDR3 sequences, around 5.8% of them appearing once. Overall study results and limits: VDJdb-based annotation leaned toward anti-spike CD8 responses and missed private and CD4 specificities.

This clonotype was recorded many times. Its cognate antigen is unknown. The sample was whole blood, taken at baseline. The chain combines TRBV7-2 with TRBJ2-3, with unresolved D. This clonotype was sampled from an adult who was a healthcare worker with PCR-confirmed SARS-CoV-2 infection or an uninfected control (not recorded which). The CDR3 coding sequence is TGTGCCAGCAGCCGAGACCCCCCGACCGCAGATACGCAGTATTTT. Translation gives CASSRDPPTADTQYF.